This T cell receptor beta chain derives from a study of blood T cell repertoires in COVID-19. Study summary: From the United States, Italy and Spain came samples of acute and convalescent COVID-19. In each case, the material was cDNA or gDNA derived from T cells, B-cell-depleted T cells, or PBMCs.

The data were produced by immunoSEQ multiplex PCR, yet TCRdb's version contains in-frame clones alone and is incomplete. The table has 150,000 to 200,000 clones, approximately 89% seen once. CDR3 length: 18 amino acids. The germline gives CDR1 SGHRS, CDR2 YFSETQ. Trimming at V came to 1 base and at J to 6 bases, leaving 15 bases not matched to a gene. The chain links TRBV5-1 to TRBJ2-2, with 7 nucleotides matching TRBD1. The receptor's source is a man between 65 and 80 years old with acute or convalescent COVID-19. What was sequenced was peripheral blood. CDR3: CASSLLGQGGAQAGELFF. The CDR3 region has the DNA TGCGCCAGCAGCTTGTTAGGTCAAGGGGGCGCCCAGGCCGGGGAGCTGTTTTTT.